The 29 T cell receptor beta chains reported below all come from one sample, sequenced in a study of blood T cell repertoires in COVID-19. The protocol was immunoSEQ multiplex PCR, while the TCRdb copy is restricted to in-frame clones and leaves out a portion. The sample has some 53,000 clones, just over 85% seen once; the top ten hold around 15%. Source material: peripheral blood. The source of these receptors is a man between 65 and 85 years old with acute or convalescent COVID-19.

The chain has TRBV11-2 and TRBJ2-3; 10 positions match TRBD2. With 4 bases clipped from V and 2 bases from J, the junction kept 3 bases outside the gene matches. Germline V CDR1 and CDR2: SGHAT, FQNNGV. This CDR3 region has 15 residues. The CDR3 region has the DNA TGTGCCAGCAGCTCTAGCGGGAGCAACACAGATACGCAGTATTTT. Protein sequence: CASSSSGSNTDTQYF.

V gene TRBV7-2 combines with J gene TRBJ1-1; D may be TRBD1 (6 bases). CDR3 length equals 15 residues. CDR1 and CDR2 (germline): SGHTA, FQGNSA. V was shortened by 5 bases and J by 1 base, with 14 bases between the two germline ends. The chain's CDR3 is CASSPNRDKNTEAFF. The CDR3, as DNA: TGTGCCAGCAGCCCTAACCGGGACAAGAACACTGAAGCTTTCTTT.

This clone was counted between two and nine times. The chain carries TRBV7-6 and TRBJ2-5; 7 bases are shared with TRBD1. Unmatched junction bases numbered 7, after V lost 5 bases and J lost 7 bases. This CDR3 comprises 13 residues. CDR1 is SGHVS and CDR2 is FNYEAQ in the germline V gene. In DNA, the CDR3 is TGTGCCAGCAGCCAGACAGGGTTGGGGACCCAGTACTTC. Protein sequence: CASSQTGLGTQYF.

The gene calls are TRBV2 and TRBJ2-2; D is unclear. In germline, CDR1 is SNHLY, CDR2 FYNNEI. This CDR3 is built from 13 residues. The V end was cut by 7 bases, the J end by 9 bases, with 15 bases between. This CDR3 reads CASTRLPGWELFF. CDR3 in DNA: TGTGCCAGCACTCGTCTTCCTGGCTGGGAGCTGTTTTTT.

In its sample, this clone was seen a few times. The chain joins TRBV28 to TRBJ1-5, with 12 bases that match TRBD1. V lost 6 bases to trimming and J lost 1 base; unmatched junction nucleotides: 7. The CDR3 runs 17 residues. Germline assignment: CDR1 MDHEN and CDR2 SYDVKM. The chain's CDR3 is CASRSGTGGASNQPQHF. The CDR3 DNA sequence: TGTGCCAGCAGATCTGGGACAGGGGGCGCGAGCAATCAGCCCCAGCATTTT.

The gene calls are TRBV9 and TRBJ2-2; 10 bases agree with TRBD2. J gave up 3 bases and V 0 bases, and 5 bases lay outside the gene matches. CDR1 and CDR2 from the germline V gene are SGDLS and YYNGEE. The CDR3 is 17 residues long. The CDR3, as DNA: TGTGCCAGCAGCGTAGGTCTAGCGGGGGCCTACACCGGGGAGCTGTTTTTT. Amino acids: CASSVGLAGAYTGELFF.

The chain joins TRBV7-6 to TRBJ2-2; 10 bases match TRBD1. Germline V lookup: CDR1 SGHVS, CDR2 FNYEAQ. The CDR3 runs to 15 residues. V was pared by 5 bases and J by 7 bases, with 7 bases of the junction left unmatched. In DNA form, the CDR3 reads TGTGCCAGCAGCCGCGGGACAGGGGACGGCGGGGAGCTGTTTTTT. Its protein product is CASSRGTGDGGELFF.

The chain couples TRBV24-1 to TRBJ2-3; D is perhaps TRBD2 (6 bases). The germline CDR1 and CDR2 sequences are KGHDR and SFDVKD. With 0 bases removed from V and 3 bases from J, the gap between germline ends came to 12 bases. CDR3 size: 16 residues. CDR3 residues: CATSDLAGRGTDTQYF. As DNA, the CDR3 is TGTGCCACCAGTGATTTGGCGGGGAGAGGAACAGATACGCAGTATTTT.

In this sample, this clone turned up many times. The V and J genes are TRBV12-5 and TRBJ2-2; perhaps TRBD1 as D (5 bases). Germline V gene data show CDR1 as LGHNT and CDR2 as FRNRAP. Trimming shortened V by 1 base and J by 5 bases, and 11 bases separated the two germline ends. This CDR3 comprises 15 residues. The CDR3 region is CASGLDPGFTGELFF. The DNA for the CDR3 is TGTGCTAGTGGTTTGGACCCAGGGTTTACCGGGGAGCTGTTTTTT.

This chain uses TRBV5-1 with TRBJ2-5; 14 bases align to TRBD2. Germline values: CDR1 SGHRS, CDR2 YFSETQ. V shed 4 bases, J shed 5 bases, and the junction held 7 bases outside the gene matches. The CDR3 loop spans 16 amino acids. Here the CDR3 reads CASSLGTSGSWETQYF. The CDR3 DNA sequence: TGCGCCAGCAGCCTAGGGACTAGCGGGAGTTGGGAGACCCAGTACTTC.

CDR3 in DNA: TGCGCCAGCAGTGAAGGGGGGGGGTATGGCTACACCTTC. This encodes CASSEGGGYGYTF. The chain combines TRBV10-2 with TRBJ1-2, with D maybe TRBD1 (6 bases). The CDR3 has 13 amino acids. Trimming shortened V by 3 bases and J by 5 bases, and 10 bases separated the two germline ends. Looked up from germline, CDR1 is WSHSY and CDR2 is SAAADI.

The chain carries TRBV18 and TRBJ1-1, with 9 bases identical to TRBD1. Germline assignment: CDR1 KGHSH and CDR2 LQKENI. CDR3 size: 16 residues. With 6 bases clipped from V and 1 base from J, the junction kept 9 bases outside the gene matches. The DNA of the CDR3 is TGTGCCAGCTCCCCTACAGGGGGCGTAAGGAACACTGAAGCTTTCTTT. Its protein product is CASSPTGGVRNTEAFF.

This clone was seen once. This chain joins TRBV4-3 and TRBJ2-4; 10 nucleotides match TRBD1. CDR1 is LGHNA, CDR2 YSLEER, per germline. Losses at the gene ends were 4 bases for V and 6 bases for J; bases not matched to a gene: 0. The CDR3 loop spans 13 amino acids. The CDR3 nucleotides read TGCGCCAGCAGCCGGACAGGGGGAAACATTCAGTACTTC. It codes for CASSRTGGNIQYF.

This clone was seen only a few times. Other DNA sequences within the sample encode an identical CDR3. This chain joins TRBV24-1 and TRBJ1-4, with D maybe TRBD1 (5 bases). In germline, CDR1 is KGHDR, CDR2 SFDVKD. The CDR3 extends over 14 amino acids. V was trimmed by 0 bases and J by 7 bases, leaving 8 bases between them. CDR3 nucleotide sequence: TGTGCCACCAGTGATTTGCGGGGGGGTGAAAAACTGTTTTTT. Its protein product is CATSDLRGGEKLFF.

The chain carries TRBV12-3 or TRBV12-4 and TRBJ2-5, with a weak D call TRBD1 (6 bases). V was trimmed by 6 bases and J by 5 bases, leaving 10 bases between them. This CDR3 is 12 amino acids long. The CDR3 loop reads CASRNREETQYF. CDR3 DNA: TGTGCCAGCAGAAACAGGGAGGAGACCCAGTACTTC.

V usage is TRBV7-3 and J usage is TRBJ2-3; weak D call: TRBD1 (6 bases). With 5 bases removed from V and 0 bases from J, the gap between germline ends came to 21 bases. This CDR3 spans 18 amino acids. Germline V gene data show CDR1 as SGHTA and CDR2 as FQGTGA. The CDR3 spells CASSIQGLGLLSTDTQYF. In DNA form, the CDR3 reads TGTGCCAGCAGCATCCAGGGGCTCGGACTCCTTAGCACAGATACGCAGTATTTT.

V gene TRBV6-6 combines with J gene TRBJ2-7, with 7 bases fitting TRBD1. The CDR3 contains 15 residues. With V trimmed by 5 bases and J by 5 bases, 12 bases remained unmatched. CDR1 is MNHNY, CDR2 SVGAGI, per germline (reference sequence). The DNA of the CDR3 is TGTGCCAGCAGTCCCGACAGGGCGCGGGTCCACGAGCAGTACTTC. This codes for CASSPDRARVHEQYF.

The CDR3 region is CASSIGERGGPDTQYF. CDR3 sequence (DNA): TGTGCCAGTAGTATCGGGGAGCGGGGGGGGCCAGATACGCAGTATTTT. The chain couples TRBV19 to TRBJ2-3; 10 positions match TRBD2. With 3 bases clipped from V and 4 bases from J, the junction kept 7 bases outside the gene matches. The CDR3 consists of 16 residues. CDR1 is LNHDA and CDR2 is SQIVND in the germline V gene (reference sequence).

The rearrangement joins TRBV10-3 to TRBJ2-3, with 9 bases matching TRBD1. This CDR3 is built from 19 residues. Per germline, CDR1 ENHRY and CDR2 SYGVKD. The V gene end was trimmed by 7 bases and the J gene end by 3 bases; junction bases not matched to a gene: 20. CDR3 in DNA: TGTGCCATCATTCGACTTCGGGACCGCCAGGACAGGGGAACAGATACGCAGTATTTT. This codes for CAIIRLRDRQDRGTDTQYF.

The table lists this clone with a count of one. The gene calls are TRBV11-2 and TRBJ1-2; 9 positions match TRBD1. The CDR3 length is 16 residues. The ends lost 6 bases at V and 7 bases at J; junction bases unmatched: 15. Germline lookup yields CDR1 SGHAT and CDR2 FQNNGV. CDR3 protein: CASRHSGTGILGGYTF. CDR3 sequence (DNA): TGTGCCAGCAGGCATTCCGGGACAGGGATTCTAGGTGGCTACACCTTC. The whole variable domain, filled in from reference TRBV11-2 and TRBJ1-2, reads EAGVAQSPRYKIIEKRQSVAFWCNPISGHATLYWYQQILGQGPKLLIQFQNNGVVDDSQLPKDRFSAERLKGVDSTLKIQPAKLEDSAVYLCASRHSGTGILGGYTFGSGTRLTVV.

The chain recombines TRBV28 with TRBJ1-1; D perhaps matches TRBD1 (5 bases). The CDR3 has 13 residues. Trimming stripped 1 base from V and 5 bases from J, with 8 bases between. Germline V gene sequence: CDR1 MDHEN, CDR2 SYDVKM. CDR3 DNA sequence: TGTGCCAGCAGTTTATTGGGGGGAACTGAAGCTTTCTTT. As protein: CASSLLGGTEAFF.

V and J are TRBV5-1 and TRBJ2-2, with 7 bases fitting TRBD1. Looked up from germline, CDR1 is SGHRS and CDR2 is YFSETQ. V lost 9 bases and J lost 2; bases outside the gene matches: 7. The CDR3 is made up of 14 amino acids. CDR3 DNA: TGCGCCACCACCACAGGGGCTAACACCGGGGAGCTGTTTTTT. Its translation: CATTTGANTGELFF.

The rearrangement uses TRBV4-3 and TRBJ2-7; D is uncertain. The CDR3 runs to 13 residues. Germline CDR1 is LGHNA and CDR2 is YSLEER. Trimming pared 5 bases from V and 6 bases from J, leaving 14 bases between. The CDR3 spells CASSSYLGFEQYF. The DNA of the CDR3 is TGCGCCAGCAGCTCATACCTAGGATTCGAGCAGTACTTC.

The V call is TRBV20-1, the J call TRBJ1-2; the D gene is possibly TRBD1 (6 bases). CDR3 size: 11 residues. The V gene's germline CDR1 is DFQATT and CDR2 SNEGSKA (reference sequence). V lost 7 bases, J lost 7 bases, and 13 bases lay in between. CDR3 amino acids: CSVKRGGGYTF. The CDR3 DNA is TGCAGTGTTAAGAGGGGGGGTGGCTACACCTTC.

The rearrangement joins TRBV5-1 to TRBJ2-2; tentatively, D is TRBD1 (5 bases). Per germline, CDR1 SGHRS and CDR2 YFSETQ. Trimming removed 4 bases at V and 2 bases at J, with 12 bases between. The CDR3 covers 15 residues. The CDR3 DNA reads TGCGCCAGCAGCGGAAGACAGACCAACACCGGGGAGCTGTTTTTT. Translation gives CASSGRQTNTGELFF.

V usage is TRBV7-6 and J usage is TRBJ2-5; 11 nucleotides line up with TRBD2. The DNA end is a closer match to TRBJ2-7, so the J assignment may be wrong. CDR1 and CDR2 (germline): SGHVS, FNYEAQ. CDR3 size: 15 residues. The DNA of the CDR3 is TGTGCCAGCAGCGACCTAGCGGGAGGTACCCCCGAGCAGTACTTC. Translated, it gives CASSDLAGGTPEQYF.

The gene calls are TRBV6-4 and TRBJ2-1; D is unclear. V shed 0 bases and J shed 10 bases, with 7 bases lying between them. Looked up from germline, CDR1 is MRHNA and CDR2 is SNTAGT. The CDR3 loop spans 12 amino acids. The CDR3 coding sequence is TGTGCCAGCAGTGACTCATACCGGGAGCAGTTCTTC. Translated: CASSDSYREQFF.

The chain recombines TRBV24-1 with TRBJ2-3; D call uncertain. This CDR3 is built from 15 residues. Trimming took off 3 bases at V and 3 bases at J, with 12 bases between the two ends. The germline V gene encodes CDR1 KGHDR and CDR2 SFDVKD. CDR3 DNA sequence: TGTGCCACCAGTGATCCGAAACATTATACAGATACGCAGTATTTT. As protein: CATSDPKHYTDTQYF.

The gene calls are TRBV19 and TRBJ2-7; the D gene is possibly TRBD2 (5 bases). CDR1 and CDR2 from the germline V gene are LNHDA and SQIVND (reference sequence). V was cut by 5 bases and J by 8 bases, with 13 bases left in between. CDR3 length: 12 amino acids. CDR3: CASSGSGSKQYF. In nucleotides, the CDR3 is TGTGCCAGTAGTGGGTCGGGGTCGAAGCAGTACTTC. The whole variable domain, remainder taken from reference TRBV19 and TRBJ2-7, is DGGITQSPKYLFRKEGQNVTLSCEQNLNHDAMYWYRQDPGQGLRLIYYSQIVNDFQKGDIAEGYSVSREKKESFPLTVTSAQKNPTAFYLCASSGSGSKQYFGPGTRLTVT.